This T cell receptor beta chain came from a study of control samples from healthy donors and cancer patients. The method was immunoSEQ multiplex PCR; TCRdb's version includes in-frame clones alone and lacks a portion of them. Of 150,000 or so clones listed, under 95% were seen once; the top ten hold more than 5%. Germline lookup yields CDR1 SEHNR and CDR2 FQNEAQ (reference sequence). The ends were cut back, 3 bases at V and 0 bases at J, with 11 bases in the middle. CDR3 size: 15 residues. Sequencing was done on a sample of blood. The receptor was isolated from a man between 18 and 29 years old in good health. V and J are TRBV7-9 and TRBJ1-2, with D tentatively TRBD1 (5 bases). Here the CDR3 reads CASSFDSQPNYGYTF. The CDR3 DNA reads TGTGCCAGCAGCTTTGACAGCCAACCTAACTATGGCTACACCTTC. Combining the CDR3 with reference TRBV7-9 and TRBJ1-2 gives the whole variable domain DTGVSQNPRHKITKRGQNVTFRCDPISEHNRLYWYRQTLGQGPEFLTYFQNEAQLEKSRLLSDRFSAERPKGSFSTLEIQRTEQGDSAMYLCASSFDSQPNYGYTFGSGTRLTVV.